This TCR beta chain emerged from a study of shared clonotypes between healthy human individuals. General observations from the study: Shared across a few donors were around 5% of the naive CD4 clonotypes.

Sequenced by immunoSEQ multiplex PCR; TCRdb stores in-frame clones only, minus some. This sample has 2 million to 3 million clones, with approximately 90% found just once. This clone has just one count. What it binds is unknown. Within the sample, other DNA sequences also encode this same CDR3. The CDR3 is 14 residues long. Germline CDR1 is SGHNT and CDR2 is YYREEE (reference sequence). Trimming left V 0 bases short and J 0 bases short, with 5 bases between. The receptor comes from a man between 18 and 35 years old in good health. This chain connects TRBV5-4 to TRBJ2-3; D call uncertain. The specimen was naive CD4+ T cells sorted from blood. Regarding subset: CD45RA+ positively selected. The CDR3 DNA reads as TGTGCCAGCAGCTTGGCGGTTAGCACAGATACGCAGTATTTT. Translated: CASSLAVSTDTQYF.